The 14 T cell receptor beta chains below come from one sample, sequenced in a study of OX40 agonist ivuxolimab in advanced cancers. Assay used: immunoSEQ multiplex PCR; TCRdb lists only in-frame clones, some missing. This table holds 30,000 to 45,000 clones, approximately 90% found once. The sample in question was CD4+ or CD8+ T cells sorted from blood, obtained in a trial of the OX40 agonist ivuxolimab. The receptors stem from an adult with an advanced solid tumor such as melanoma, head and neck, liver or kidney cancer.

The chain is built from TRBV30 and TRBJ2-1; TRBD2 is a possible D gene (7 bases). Germline V gene data show CDR1 as GTSNPN and CDR2 as SVGIG (reference sequence). Trimming took off 2 bases at V and 6 bases at J, with 20 bases between the two ends. The CDR3 has 16 residues. The chain's CDR3 is CAWSRKGGAWSNEQFF. CDR3 DNA sequence: TGTGCCTGGAGTCGTAAGGGGGGGGCCTGGTCCAATGAGCAGTTCTTC.

J is TRBJ1-4 and V is TRBV5-5; D unresolved. Germline loops: CDR1 SGHKS, CDR2 YYEKEE (reference sequence). Trimming stripped 2 bases from V and 4 bases from J, with 3 bases between. This CDR3 spans 12 amino acids. The CDR3 loop reads CASSFDNEKLFF. The CDR3 DNA sequence: TGTGCCAGCAGCTTCGATAATGAAAAACTGTTTTTT.

The rearrangement uses TRBV6-4 and TRBJ2-7, with 9 nucleotides matching TRBD2. Trimming at V came to 3 bases and at J to 0 bases, leaving 6 bases not matched to a gene. Germline V gene sequence: CDR1 MRHNA, CDR2 SNTAGT. The CDR3 is made up of 16 amino acids. The CDR3 region is CASSEQAGGSSYEQYF. The CDR3 region has the DNA TGTGCCAGCAGTGAGCAAGCGGGGGGTTCCTCCTACGAGCAGTACTTC.

The sample holds a few counts of this clone. This chain links TRBV29-1 with TRBJ2-5; D remains unclear. Germline assignment: CDR1 SQVTM and CDR2 ANQGSEA. V lost 1 base, J lost 0 bases, and 6 bases lay in between. The CDR3 has 13 amino acids. The CDR3 coding sequence is TGCAGCGTTGAAGCCCAGTACCAAGAGACCCAGTACTTC. Translated, it gives CSVEAQYQETQYF.

The rearrangement joins TRBV18 to TRBJ2-3, with 11 bases aligning to TRBD1. With 11 bases clipped from V and 3 bases from J, the junction kept 4 bases outside the gene matches. This CDR3 has 13 residues. Looked up from germline, CDR1 is KGHSH and CDR2 is LQKENI. The CDR3 nucleotides are TGTGCCCTCCGGGACAGGGGGACAGATACGCAGTATTTT. This translates into CALRDRGTDTQYF.

The genes are TRBV6-5 and TRBJ1-3; D ambiguous. The CDR3 spans 14 residues. CDR1 and CDR2 from the germline V gene are MNHEY and SVGAGI. Trimming pared 5 bases from V and 2 bases from J, leaving 10 bases between. CDR3 bases: TGTGCCAGCAGTGCGTCAAGTGCTGGAAACACCATATATTTT. Its translation: CASSASSAGNTIYF.

This chain uses TRBV13 with TRBJ1-2; a possible D gene is TRBD1 (5 bases). In germline, CDR1 is PRHDT, CDR2 FYEKMQ (reference sequence). The CDR3 length is 14 residues. V gave up 2 bases and J gave up 3 bases, with 10 bases separating them. The DNA for the CDR3 is TGTGCCAGCAGCTTACGAGGGGCCGACTATGGCTACACCTTC. Protein product: CASSLRGADYGYTF. The full variable domain, rest sourced from reference TRBV13 and TRBJ1-2, is AAGVIQSPRHLIKEKRETATLKCYPIPRHDTVYWYQQGPGQDPQFLISFYEKMQSDKGSIPDRFSAQQFSDYHSELNMSSLELGDSALYFCASSLRGADYGYTFGSGTRLTVV.

This clone was picked up one time. The V and J genes are TRBV18 and TRBJ2-5; no firm D call. Looked up from germline, CDR1 is KGHSH and CDR2 is LQKENI. Trimming left V 0 bases short and J 1 base short, with 9 bases between. The length of the CDR3 is 15 residues. CDR3 DNA sequence: TGTGCCAGCTCACCACCGTCAGTCCCCCAAGAGACCCAGTACTTC. Translation: CASSPPSVPQETQYF.

This sequence joins TRBV5-4 and TRBJ1-2; 10 positions match TRBD1. There are 17 residues in the CDR3. Germline CDR1 SGHNT, CDR2 YYREEE (reference sequence). With V trimmed by 4 bases and J by 5 bases, 14 bases remained unmatched. The CDR3 loop reads CASSPRLGQGPIYGYTF. DNA for the CDR3: TGTGCCAGCAGCCCGCGCCTGGGACAGGGGCCGATTTATGGCTACACCTTC.

This rearrangement joins TRBV6-5 to TRBJ2-6; no clear D. The CDR3 covers 15 residues. V lost 0 bases and J 0 bases, leaving 3 bases between the germline ends. Germline values: CDR1 MNHEY, CDR2 SVGAGI. The CDR3 DNA sequence: TGTGCCAGCAGTTACTCCGTCTCTGGGGCCAACGTCCTGACTTTC. Amino acids: CASSYSVSGANVLTF.

CDR3 in DNA: TGTGCCAGTAGTATAGCCGAACTAGCGGGGGGCGACACCGGGGAGCTGTTTTTT. Translation gives CASSIAELAGGDTGELFF. The chain joins TRBV19 to TRBJ2-2; 12 nucleotides line up with TRBD2. This CDR3 has 18 amino acids. CDR1 is LNHDA and CDR2 is SQIVND in the germline V gene (reference sequence). J was trimmed by 3 bases and V by 1 base; bases with no gene match: 6.

V usage is TRBV5-1 and J usage is TRBJ1-4; no clear D gene. The ends were cut back, 2 bases at V and 1 base at J, with 9 bases in the middle. Germline CDR1 SGHRS, CDR2 YFSETQ. The CDR3 length is 15 residues. The CDR3 DNA follows: TGCGCCAGCAGCTTCAACGGAGGAACTAATGAAAAACTGTTTTTT. This gives the protein CASSFNGGTNEKLFF.

This chain connects TRBV18 to TRBJ1-1; unclear D gene. V lost 0 bases, J lost 3 bases, and 11 bases lay in between. Germline V lookup: CDR1 KGHSH, CDR2 LQKENI. The CDR3 sequence is 15 residues long. The CDR3, as DNA: TGTGCCAGCTCACCACCGGACCAAGGGCACACTGAAGCTTTCTTT. Encoded protein: CASSPPDQGHTEAFF.

This clone was seen just once. The chain links TRBV19 to TRBJ2-4, with a possible D match to TRBD2 (5 bases). Trimming left V 5 bases short and J 5 bases short, with 16 bases between. Germline CDR1 reads LNHDA; CDR2 reads SQIVND (reference sequence). The CDR3 loop spans 15 amino acids. In DNA, the CDR3 is TGTGCCAGTAGTTTTGGATCTAGCCACGAAAACATTCAGTACTTC. It translates to CASSFGSSHENIQYF.